A single sample is the source of the 22 T cell receptor beta chains below, sequenced in a study of naive and memory T cell subsets. As to treatment: skin biopsy from PPD injection site in Mantoux-positive individual. A UMI-containing oligonucleotide was joined by 3' ligation to the TCR cDNA template. Four PCR rounds used nested alpha and beta constant region primers plus the SP2 primer. TCRdb reprocessed the UMI-ligation and nested PCR reads via MiXCR and lists one record per CDR3 protein. The sample lists about 37,000 distinct CDR3 sequences; approximately 9.9% were seen once. Sample: skin, taken from a tuberculin skin test site. The origin of the receptors is an adult in good health.

This rearrangement joins TRBV12-3 or TRBV12-4 to TRBJ1-1, with no clear D. Trimming took 6 bases from V and 4 from J, leaving 12 bases between them. CDR3 size: 13 residues. The DNA for the CDR3 is TGTGCCAGCAGGAAAAAGGAGAGCACTGAAGCTTTCTTT. This gives the protein CASRKKESTEAFF.

This clonotype came up a few times. The gene calls are TRBV30 and TRBJ1-1, with D possibly being TRBD1 (6 bases). Between the trimmed V and J ends, which lost 4 bases and 11 bases, there was a span of 20 bases. Looked up from germline, CDR1 is GTSNPN and CDR2 is SVGIG (reference sequence). The CDR3 covers 13 residues. CDR3: CAWTPGGAEGAFF. CDR3 DNA: TGTGCCTGGACCCCCGGGGGGGCGGAGGGGGCTTTCTTT. Full variable domain (outside the CDR3, taken from reference TRBV30 and TRBJ1-1): SQTIHQWPATLVQPVGSPLSLECTVEGTSNPNLYWYRQAAGRGLQLLFYSVGIGQISSEVPQNLSASRPQDRQFILSSKKLLLSDSGFYLCAWTPGGAEGAFFGQGTRLTVV.

Ten or more counts support this clonotype. The chain is built from TRBV2 and TRBJ2-7, with a possible D match to TRBD1 (6 bases). The CDR3 has 12 residues. With 8 bases removed from V and 2 bases from J, the gap between germline ends came to 10 bases. Per the germline V gene, CDR1 is SNHLY and CDR2 is FYNNEI. CDR3 sequence (DNA): TGTGCCAGCGGGGACATACCCTACGAGCAGTACTTC. Translating gives CASGDIPYEQYF.

This clonotype occurred a few times. The CDR3 here is CASSVRDGTYEQYF. CDR3 coding DNA: TGTGCCAGCAGCGTACGGGACGGGACCTACGAGCAGTACTTC. The chain is built from TRBV7-8 and TRBJ2-7; tentatively, D is TRBD1 or TRBD2 (5 bases each). Germline-derived CDR1 and CDR2 are SGHVS and FQNEAQ. The CDR3 spans 14 residues. V was clipped by 5 bases and J by 2 bases, with 13 bases between them. Supplemented by reference TRBV7-8 and TRBJ2-7, the full variable domain reads GAGVSQSPRYKVAKRGQDVALRCDPISGHVSLFWYQQALGQGPEFLTYFQNEAQLDKSGLPSDRFFAERPEGSVSTLKIQRTQQEDSAVYLCASSVRDGTYEQYFGPGTRLTVT.

The V and J genes are TRBV27 and TRBJ2-5; possibly TRBD1 for D (6 bases). With 2 bases removed from V and 1 base from J, the gap between germline ends came to 14 bases. This CDR3 contains 16 residues. Germline lookup yields CDR1 MNHEY and CDR2 SMNVEV (reference sequence). The CDR3 bases are TGTGCCAGCAGTTTAGGGATCGCAGGGGCCCAAGAGACCCAGTACTTC. Amino acid sequence: CASSLGIAGAQETQYF.

This chain joins TRBV11-1 and TRBJ2-4; 9 nucleotides align to TRBD2. CDR3 size: 15 residues. The germline gives CDR1 SGHAT, CDR2 FQDESV (reference sequence). V lost 6 bases, J lost 1 base, and 4 bases stayed unmatched. The CDR3 region is CASSSGRSAKNIQYF. The DNA for the CDR3 is TGTGCCAGCAGTAGCGGGAGATCGGCCAAAAACATTCAGTACTTC.

This clonotype was seen only a few times. This chain connects TRBV7-2 to TRBJ1-5; D might be TRBD1 (6 bases). V was shortened by 5 bases and J by 2 bases, with 10 bases between the two germline ends. CDR1 and CDR2 from the germline V gene are SGHTA and FQGNSA. The CDR3 runs 14 residues. The CDR3 sequence is CASSPRTGNQPQHF. The CDR3 DNA is TGTGCCAGCAGCCCCCGGACAGGCAATCAGCCCCAGCATTTT.

This clonotype was picked up many times. The chain joins TRBV6-1 to TRBJ2-1, with a weak D call TRBD2 (6 bases). The CDR3 covers 14 residues. The V end was cut by 2 bases, the J end by 6 bases, with 11 bases between. CDR1 and CDR2 from the germline V gene are MNHNS and SASEGT. Here the CDR3 DNA reads TGTGCCAGCAGTGAACTACTAGCCTCCAATGAGCAGTTCTTC. Translated: CASSELLASNEQFF.

The sample holds many counts of this clonotype. The rearrangement links TRBV12-3 or TRBV12-4 to TRBJ1-4; unclear D gene. V lost 7 bases, J lost 5 bases, and 11 bases lay in between. The CDR3 is 13 residues long. CDR3 region: CASTLAANEKLFF. The DNA for the CDR3 is TGTGCCAGCACGTTGGCGGCAAATGAAAAACTGTTTTTT.

The chain is built from TRBV6-5 and TRBJ1-5; D gene uncertain. CDR3 length: 14 amino acids. Germline assignment: CDR1 MNHEY and CDR2 SVGAGI. Trimming removed 0 bases from V and 6 bases from J, with 9 bases in between. The CDR3 DNA sequence: TGTGCCAGCAGTTACTCGATATGTGGTCAGCCCCAGCATTTT. Its translation is CASSYSICGQPQHF.

This clonotype was seen a handful of times. V gene TRBV14 combines with J gene TRBJ1-1; no reliable D call. The length of the CDR3 is 14 residues. Trimming cost V 3 bases and J 5 bases, with 13 bases left between them. Germline assignment: CDR1 SGHDN and CDR2 FVKESK. The CDR3 reads CASSHLAGWTEAFF. CDR3 nucleotide sequence: TGTGCCAGCAGCCACCTAGCGGGTTGGACTGAAGCTTTCTTT.

This clonotype counts as medium-sized. V and J are TRBV29-1 and TRBJ2-3; 10 bases match TRBD1. Germline-derived CDR1 and CDR2 are SQVTM and ANQGSEA. The CDR3 runs 13 residues. The trim removed 7 bases at V and 1 base at J, leaving 2 bases unmatched. The CDR3 bases are TGCAGCGCCGGGACAGGGGGCACAGATACGCAGTATTTT. Translated: CSAGTGGTDTQYF.

For this clonotype: A much larger clonotype is one base distant, so this may be a read error. This sequence joins TRBV11-2 and TRBJ1-2; 8 bases match TRBD1. The CDR3 contains 13 residues. Germline V gives CDR1 SGHAT, CDR2 FQNNGV. The CDR3 region is CAGSWTGNYGYTF. CDR3 in DNA: TGTGCCGGCAGCTGGACAGGGAACTATGGCTACACCTTC.

As for this clonotype: One base away lies a much larger clone, so this may be a sequencing read error. The rearrangement uses TRBV9 and TRBJ2-1, with TRBD2 matching over 9 bases. J gave up 4 bases and V 4 bases, and 12 bases lay outside the gene matches. The CDR3 length is 17 residues. CDR1 is SGDLS and CDR2 is YYNGEE in the germline V gene. CDR3 sequence: CASSPSQGLAPYNEQFF. Here the CDR3 DNA reads TGTGCCAGCAGCCCCTCCCAGGGACTAGCCCCGTACAATGAGCAGTTCTTC.

This clonotype was detected many times. The J gene is TRBJ2-3, the V gene TRBV12-3 or TRBV12-4; 10 nucleotides agree with TRBD2. V lost 6 bases to trimming and J lost 4 bases; unmatched junction nucleotides: 10. The CDR3 spans 16 residues. CDR3 sequence: CASSTSGGARSDTQYF. The CDR3 DNA reads as TGTGCCAGCAGCACCAGCGGGGGGGCTAGGTCAGATACGCAGTATTTT.

The chain joins TRBV9 to TRBJ2-2; D is unresolved. This CDR3 has 13 amino acids. V was clipped by 5 bases and J by 13 bases, with 18 bases between them. From germline, CDR1 is SGDLS and CDR2 YYNGEE. The CDR3 protein is CASSLLGFGGLFF. The CDR3 nucleotides read TGTGCCAGCAGTTTGTTGGGTTTCGGTGGGCTGTTTTTT. The full variable domain, in which reference TRBV9 and TRBJ2-2 provide the parts outside the CDR3, is DSGVTQTPKHLITATGQRVTLRCSPRSGDLSVYWYQQSLDQGLQFLIQYYNGEERAKGNILERFSAQQFPDLHSELNLSSLELGDSALYFCASSLLGFGGLFFGEGSRLTVL.

This clonotype was observed a handful of times. V and J are TRBV2 and TRBJ2-7; a possible D gene is TRBD2 (5 bases). The germline V gene has CDR1 SNHLY and CDR2 FYNNEI. This CDR3 region has 13 residues. The V end was cut by 10 bases, the J end by 4 bases, with 17 bases between. Here the CDR3 reads CATEGSGLYEQYF. Here the CDR3 DNA reads TGTGCCACCGAGGGCTCCGGGCTTTACGAGCAGTACTTC. Filled out from reference TRBV2 and TRBJ2-7, the complete variable domain reads EPEVTQTPSHQVTQMGQEVILRCVPISNHLYFYWYRQILGQKVEFLVSFYNNEISEKSEIFDDQFSVERPDGSNFTLKIRSTKLEDSAMYFCATEGSGLYEQYFGPGTRLTVT.

This clonotype was seen only a few times. The chain combines TRBV6-2 or TRBV6-3 with TRBJ2-1; D is possibly TRBD2 (5 bases). V lost 6 bases, J lost 12 bases, and 18 bases lay in between. Germline lookup yields CDR1 MNHEY and CDR2 SVGEGT. The CDR3 is made up of 13 amino acids. The CDR3 DNA reads TGTGCCAGCAGCCCTCCTAGCCCCCGGGGGCAGTTCTTC. It encodes CASSPPSPRGQFF.

This clonotype was recorded at least ten times. The rearrangement uses TRBV5-1 and TRBJ2-5; D is unclear. Trimming removed 0 bases from V and 2 bases from J, with 8 bases in between. This CDR3 has 14 residues. Per the germline V gene, CDR1 is SGHRS and CDR2 is YFSETQ. CDR3 region: CASSLEALQETQYF. For the CDR3, the DNA is TGCGCCAGCAGCTTGGAGGCCTTACAAGAGACCCAGTACTTC.

This clonotype was detected many times. The chain joins TRBV20-1 to TRBJ1-4; D is uncertain. The ends were cut back, 0 bases at V and 7 bases at J, with 18 bases in the middle. The CDR3 is 16 amino acids. Germline V gene data show CDR1 as DFQATT and CDR2 as SNEGSKA (reference sequence). CDR3 DNA sequence: TGCAGTGCTAGAGATTCTCGGACGGCGCACGGTGAAAAACTGTTTTTT. Amino acids: CSARDSRTAHGEKLFF.

This clonotype was found many times. The chain uses TRBV6-6 and TRBJ1-2; D gene ambiguous. Germline CDR1 and CDR2: MNHNY and SVGAGI (reference sequence). This CDR3 contains 15 residues. Trimming cost V 0 bases and J 4 bases, with 12 bases left between them. CDR3 in amino acids: CASSYSRARIYGYTF. Written as DNA, the CDR3 is TGTGCCAGCAGTTACTCGAGGGCGAGGATCTATGGCTACACCTTC.

This clonotype is classed as medium-sized (0.01 to 0.1%). This chain links TRBV29-1 with TRBJ1-5; D gene uncertain. The CDR3 consists of 13 residues. Trimming left V 4 bases short and J 4 bases short, with 11 bases between. CDR1 is SQVTM, CDR2 ANQGSEA, per germline. In DNA, the CDR3 is TGCAGCGTTGTTATCACATCGAATCAGCCCCAGCATTTT. Translation gives CSVVITSNQPQHF.